These 27 T cell receptor beta chains were sequenced from one sample in a study of control samples from healthy donors and cancer patients. Here immunoSEQ multiplex PCR was the method, and the copy in TCRdb shows in-frame clones only, minus some. The sample includes 120,000 or so clones, about 95% seen only once; the top ten take about 3.5%. Sequenced material: blood. Receptors originate from a man aged 30 to 39 in good health.

The chain uses TRBV27 and TRBJ1-1; D is unresolved. Trimming took off 4 bases at V and 0 bases at J, with 12 bases between the two ends. CDR1 and CDR2 (germline): MNHEY, SMNVEV (reference sequence). The CDR3 spans 15 residues. The CDR3 DNA reads TGTGCCAGCAGTTCAAACCGGCCCTTGAACACTGAAGCTTTCTTT. Translation: CASSSNRPLNTEAFF.

The rearrangement uses TRBV9 and TRBJ1-3; D unresolved. Germline V CDR1 and CDR2: SGDLS, YYNGEE. Trimming pared 3 bases from V and 0 bases from J, leaving 10 bases between. This CDR3 contains 15 residues. The DNA for the CDR3 is TGTGCCAGCAGCGCGGACTTTAGCTCTGGAAACACCATATATTTT. Encoded protein: CASSADFSSGNTIYF.

The rearrangement links TRBV27 to TRBJ2-3; TRBD2 agrees at 12 bases. Per germline, CDR1 MNHEY and CDR2 SMNVEV (reference sequence). The CDR3 has 15 residues. V lost 2 bases and J lost 3; bases outside the gene matches: 0. The CDR3 DNA sequence: TGTGCCAGCAGTTTACTAGCGGGGGGGACAGATACGCAGTATTTT. Translating gives CASSLLAGGTDTQYF.

This chain uses TRBV14 with TRBJ2-2, with D perhaps TRBD2 (5 bases). From germline, CDR1 is SGHDN and CDR2 FVKESK. The CDR3 sequence is 13 residues long. Trimming removed 5 bases at V and 4 bases at J, with 8 bases between. Here the CDR3 reads CASSNRGTGELFF. The CDR3, as DNA: TGTGCCAGCAGCAATCGGGGCACCGGGGAGCTGTTTTTT.

The J gene is TRBJ1-4, the V gene TRBV3-1 (or the pseudogene TRBV3-2), with 10 bases identical to TRBD1. The V and J ends lost 4 bases and 13 bases, in that order; junction bases with no gene match: 9. Germline-derived CDR1 and CDR2 are LGHDT and YNNKEL (reference sequence). CDR3 length: 14 amino acids. CDR3 coding DNA: TGTGCCAGCAGCCTTCAGGACAGGGGGGAGGCACTGTTTTTT. It yields the protein CASSLQDRGEALFF.

The rearrangement joins TRBV29-1 to TRBJ2-3; D perhaps matches TRBD1 (7 bases). Germline V lookup: CDR1 SQVTM, CDR2 ANQGSEA. The CDR3 has 14 residues. V was cut by 7 bases and J by 2 bases, with 16 bases left in between. The CDR3 coding sequence is TGCAGCGGAGCAGGGGGGCGATTCACAGATACGCAGTATTTT. Translated: CSGAGGRFTDTQYF.

The table lists this clone with a count of one. The rearrangement links TRBV6-6 to TRBJ2-5; maybe TRBD2 (7 bases). This CDR3 region has 16 residues. Germline values: CDR1 MNHNY, CDR2 SVGAGI (reference sequence). Trimming took 5 bases from V and 4 from J, leaving 20 bases between them. CDR3 DNA sequence: TGTGCCAGCAGTCCGAGGGGGGGGGCAAAGAGAGAGACCCAGTACTTC. Protein: CASSPRGGAKRETQYF.

The chain carries TRBV3-1 (or the pseudogene TRBV3-2) and TRBJ2-3; TRBD1 or TRBD2 may be the D gene (5 bases each). Trimming took 1 base from V and 2 from J, leaving 10 bases between them. This CDR3 is 15 amino acids long. The germline gives CDR1 LGHDT, CDR2 YNNKEL (reference sequence). The CDR3 DNA is TGTGCCAGCAGCCAAGGGGGGTTTTCCACAGATACGCAGTATTTT. Translating gives CASSQGGFSTDTQYF.

The rearrangement uses TRBV19 and TRBJ1-5; D remains unclear. The germline gives CDR1 LNHDA, CDR2 SQIVND (reference sequence). CDR3 size: 12 residues. The germline V and J ends were trimmed by 3 bases and 3 bases, with 3 bases remaining between them. The CDR3 coding sequence is TGTGCCAGTAGTATCTACAATCAGCCCCAGCATTTT. Amino acid sequence: CASSIYNQPQHF. The entire variable domain, with the rest obtained from reference TRBV19 and TRBJ1-5, is as follows: DGGITQSPKYLFRKEGQNVTLSCEQNLNHDAMYWYRQDPGQGLRLIYYSQIVNDFQKGDIAEGYSVSREKKESFPLTVTSAQKNPTAFYLCASSIYNQPQHFGDGTRLSIL.

As regards this clone: Sequence at one end of the junction differs from germline and may be a read error. The chain couples TRBV3-1 (or the pseudogene TRBV3-2) to TRBJ2-1, with 8 bases aligning to TRBD2. Germline CDR1 LGHDT, CDR2 YNNKEL (reference sequence). This CDR3 has 16 residues. CDR3 DNA: TGTGCCAGCAGCAAAGATTCCAGCGGGGGTTACAATGAGCAGTTCTTC. As protein: CASSKDSSGGYNEQFF.

The V gene is TRBV20-1, the J gene TRBJ1-2; the match to TRBD1 covers 9 bases. CDR1 is DFQATT and CDR2 is SNEGSKA in the germline V gene (reference sequence). Trimming at V came to 3 bases and at J to 5 bases, leaving 7 bases not matched to a gene. CDR3 length equals 14 residues. CDR3 nucleotides: TGCAGTGCTAGTTACAGGGGGCGAGGGTATGGCTACACCTTC. Translating it yields CSASYRGRGYGYTF.

The chain has TRBV4-1 and TRBJ2-1; unclear D gene. V was cut by 2 bases and J by 10 bases, with 15 bases left in between. The germline V gene has CDR1 MGHRA and CDR2 YSYEKL. This CDR3 has 14 residues. The CDR3 sequence: CASSQQDTLGEQFF. DNA of the CDR3: TGCGCCAGCAGCCAACAAGACACCCTCGGAGAGCAGTTCTTC.

The V gene is TRBV18, the J gene TRBJ1-2; TRBD1 might be the D (5 bases). Deletions cut 2 bases from V and 4 bases from J, with 14 bases between. The CDR3 totals 15 residues. Per germline, CDR1 KGHSH and CDR2 LQKENI. The CDR3 DNA reads as TGTGCCAGCTCACCAGAATCCGGGGGTACCTATGGCTACACCTTC. Residues: CASSPESGGTYGYTF.

The chain joins TRBV19 to TRBJ1-5; perhaps TRBD1 as D (5 bases). Germline CDR1 LNHDA, CDR2 SQIVND (reference sequence). The CDR3 consists of 14 residues. Trimming stripped 8 bases from V and 0 bases from J, with 11 bases between. CDR3 coding DNA: TGTGCCAGTCACTGGGGGATTAGCAATCAGCCCCAGCATTTT. Protein: CASHWGISNQPQHF. Variable domain in full (rest from reference TRBV19 and TRBJ1-5): DGGITQSPKYLFRKEGQNVTLSCEQNLNHDAMYWYRQDPGQGLRLIYYSQIVNDFQKGDIAEGYSVSREKKESFPLTVTSAQKNPTAFYLCASHWGISNQPQHFGDGTRLSIL.

The gene calls are TRBV2 and TRBJ1-4; D is uncertain. The CDR3 totals 13 residues. CDR1 is SNHLY and CDR2 is FYNNEI in the germline V gene. Trimming cost V 11 bases and J 5 bases, with 15 bases left between them. Here the CDR3 DNA reads TGTGCCGGAGGTAGCAGGATAAATGAAAAACTGTTTTTT. Amino acid sequence: CAGGSRINEKLFF.

The chain couples TRBV6-1 to TRBJ2-2, with D perhaps matching TRBD1 or TRBD2 (6 bases each). The V gene lost 2 bases and the J gene lost 5 bases, with 12 bases spanning the gap. Germline CDR1 and CDR2: MNHNS and SASEGT. The CDR3 length is 15 residues. CDR3 protein: CASSELKGGTGELFF. The CDR3 nucleotides are TGTGCCAGCAGTGAATTGAAAGGGGGGACCGGGGAGCTGTTTTTT.

This chain joins TRBV5-1 and TRBJ1-2; D is perhaps TRBD1 (5 bases). Between the trimmed V and J ends, which lost 4 bases and 1 base, there was a span of 11 bases. Germline V gene sequence: CDR1 SGHRS, CDR2 YFSETQ. The CDR3 covers 14 residues. As DNA, the CDR3 is TGCGCCAGCAGCGCCCCTGACAGTAACTATGGCTACACCTTC. Amino acids: CASSAPDSNYGYTF. The full variable domain, completed using reference TRBV5-1 and TRBJ1-2, is KAGVTQTPRYLIKTRGQQVTLSCSPISGHRSVSWYQQTPGQGLQFLFEYFSETQRNKGNFPGRFSGRQFSNSRSEMNVSTLELGDSALYLCASSAPDSNYGYTFGSGTRLTVV.

J is TRBJ2-7 and V is TRBV2; D ambiguous. V lost 1 base, J lost 6 bases, and 10 bases lay in between. This CDR3 has 13 amino acids. The germline CDR1 and CDR2 sequences are SNHLY and FYNNEI. This CDR3 is CASSEGDTREQYF. CDR3 coding DNA: TGTGCCAGCAGTGAAGGAGATACACGCGAGCAGTACTTC. Supplemented by reference TRBV2 and TRBJ2-7, the full variable domain reads EPEVTQTPSHQVTQMGQEVILRCVPISNHLYFYWYRQILGQKVEFLVSFYNNEISEKSEIFDDQFSVERPDGSNFTLKIRSTKLEDSAMYFCASSEGDTREQYFGPGTRLTVT.

The rearrangement joins TRBV3-1 (or the pseudogene TRBV3-2) to TRBJ2-3, with D unclear. The CDR3 spans 16 residues. Between the trimmed V and J ends, which lost 0 bases and 1 base, there was a span of 11 bases. Germline V gives CDR1 LGHDT, CDR2 YNNKEL (reference sequence). CDR3 loop: CASSQDLAGGTDTQYF. The CDR3 DNA reads as TGTGCCAGCAGCCAAGATCTGGCAGGCGGCACAGATACGCAGTATTTT.

The rearrangement links TRBV11-2 to TRBJ1-4; D is uncertain. The CDR3 spans 14 residues. Trimming removed 4 bases from V and 1 base from J, with 7 bases in between. Germline values: CDR1 SGHAT, CDR2 FQNNGV. The CDR3 loop is CASSSVKTNEKLFF. The CDR3 nucleotides read TGTGCCAGCAGCTCTGTAAAAACTAATGAAAAACTGTTTTTT. Full variable domain (missing parts from reference TRBV11-2 and TRBJ1-4): EAGVAQSPRYKIIEKRQSVAFWCNPISGHATLYWYQQILGQGPKLLIQFQNNGVVDDSQLPKDRFSAERLKGVDSTLKIQPAKLEDSAVYLCASSSVKTNEKLFFGSGTQLSVL.

The chain is built from TRBV10-3 and TRBJ2-7, with D possibly matching TRBD1 (6 bases). Germline CDR1 reads ENHRY; CDR2 reads SYGVKD. V shed 6 bases and J shed 7 bases, with 19 bases lying between them. CDR3 size: 14 residues. This chain's CDR3 is CAISSTGPGGEQYF. The CDR3 coding sequence is TGTGCCATCAGCTCGACAGGACCCGGTGGGGAGCAGTACTTC.

The chain links TRBV10-1 to TRBJ2-3; tentative D call: TRBD2 (5 bases). V lost 10 bases, J lost 2 bases, and 13 bases lay in between. Germline CDR1 is WNHNN and CDR2 is SYGVQD (reference sequence). The CDR3 extends over 13 amino acids. The CDR3 loop reads CATSNRDTDTQYF. The CDR3 coding sequence is TGCGCCACCTCAAACCGGGACACAGATACGCAGTATTTT.

This clone was observed a single time. The chain carries TRBV9 and TRBJ1-4, with D tentatively TRBD1 (6 bases). V was trimmed by 0 bases and J by 4 bases, leaving 10 bases between them. CDR3 length: 15 residues. Germline-derived CDR1 and CDR2 are SGDLS and YYNGEE. The CDR3 protein is CASSVDGGLNEKLFF. CDR3 bases: TGTGCCAGCAGCGTAGATGGGGGGCTTAATGAAAAACTGTTTTTT.

This chain connects TRBV19 to TRBJ2-7; perhaps TRBD2 as D (5 bases). The germline V gene has CDR1 LNHDA and CDR2 SQIVND (reference sequence). V dropped 5 bases and J dropped 3 bases, with 14 bases sitting between them. CDR3 length: 14 residues. CDR3 region: CASSPSTGFYEQYF. CDR3 DNA sequence: TGTGCCAGTAGTCCCTCGACGGGATTCTACGAGCAGTACTTC.

This chain connects TRBV18 to TRBJ2-3; D unclear. Germline values: CDR1 KGHSH, CDR2 LQKENI. Trimming stripped 2 bases from V and 6 bases from J, with 6 bases between. CDR3 length: 12 residues. CDR3 bases: TGTGCCAGCTCACCAGCGTCGGATACGCAGTATTTT. This translates into CASSPASDTQYF.

The J gene is TRBJ1-1, the V gene TRBV19; 8 bases line up with TRBD1. CDR3 length: 15 amino acids. V lost 6 bases and J lost 2; bases outside the gene matches: 8. The V gene's germline CDR1 is LNHDA and CDR2 SQIVND (reference sequence). Here the CDR3 DNA reads TGTGCCAGTAGCGTGATCGGGACAGGTAACACTGAAGCTTTCTTT. This gives the protein CASSVIGTGNTEAFF.

J is TRBJ1-6 and V is TRBV6-1; 7 nucleotides match TRBD1. The CDR3 is 17 amino acids. Germline trimming cut 4 bases from V and 4 bases from J; bases unmatched to any gene: 10. Germline CDR1 is MNHNS and CDR2 is SASEGT. CDR3 bases: TGTGCCAGCAGTGCCAAGGACAGGATACTGTATAATTCACCCCTCCACTTT. Protein sequence: CASSAKDRILYNSPLHF.